The T cell receptor beta chain under discussion was sequenced for a study of cytomegalovirus exposure and HLA in healthy donors. Whole-study context: Clustering assigned 70% to 90% of the approximately 370 genotyped donors to the Caucasian-associated ancestry cluster.

The PCR used 60 Vbeta and 13 Jbeta primers. Generated by immunoSEQ multiplex PCR, the TCRdb table keeps only in-frame clones and is missing some. In the table there are under 250,000 clones, 70% to 90% of which are singletons. The CDR3 extends over 16 amino acids. Germline V gene sequence: CDR1 MDHEN, CDR2 SYDVKM. The V end lost 5 bases, the J end lost 0 bases, and 14 bases lay between the germline ends. The sample holds one count of this clone. This receptor was identified in a woman aged 45-65 years in good health and CMV-seronegative. The chain combines TRBV28 with TRBJ2-1, with D maybe TRBD2 (6 bases). Input material: PBMCs. CDR3 sequence reads: CASSPSYGSSYNEQFF. CDR3 nucleotide sequence: TGTGCCAGCAGTCCCTCCTACGGGAGCTCCTACAATGAGCAGTTCTTC.